The source of this T cell receptor (beta chain) is a study of T cell repertoires in cytomegalovirus infection. Study context: Both CMV infection and a matching HLA type were indicated by public TCR beta signatures.

TCRdb itself ran the reads through MiXCR, one entry per CDR3 protein. The profile shows over 150,000 distinct CDR3 sequences, about 18% of them singletons. This clonotype was detected only a few times. Germline CDR1 is SGHVS and CDR2 is FQNEAQ. The CDR3 covers 16 residues. The V gene lost 2 bases and the J gene lost 1 base, with 15 bases spanning the gap. The sample was CD8+ T cells from PBMCs. The clonotype was recovered from a human donor in good health (CMV status not recorded). Some clones in this sample may be carry-over from other donors' samples. V usage is TRBV7-8 and J usage is TRBJ2-7; a possible D gene is TRBD1 (6 bases). The CDR3 sequence: CASSLFRQEPSYEQYF. CDR3 coding DNA: TGTGCCAGCAGCTTATTTCGACAGGAACCATCCTACGAGCAGTACTTC.